What follows are 14 T cell receptor beta chains derived from one specimen sequenced in a study of blood T cell repertoires in COVID-19. TCRdb's copy holds only in-frame clones and misses some; the assay was immunoSEQ multiplex PCR. This table has about 170,000 clones, around 85% appearing once. Material: peripheral blood. The receptors originated from a woman of 80 years or more with COVID-19, enrolled during active disease.

This clone was observed a handful of times. This rearrangement joins TRBV18 to TRBJ2-2, with D possibly matching TRBD2 (5 bases). The V gene's germline CDR1 is KGHSH and CDR2 LQKENI. The CDR3 covers 18 residues. The V end lost 3 bases, the J end lost 2 bases, and 19 bases lay between the germline ends. In nucleotides, the CDR3 is TGTGCCAGCTCACCGCGTGGAGGAGCGAACCTAAACACCGGGGAGCTGTTTTTT. Translated, it gives CASSPRGGANLNTGELFF.

This clone was seen repeatedly, ten times or more. The chain couples TRBV9 to TRBJ1-6; 9 bases map to TRBD1. Germline CDR1 SGDLS, CDR2 YYNGEE. V dropped 4 bases and J dropped 8; count of bases not matched to a gene: 1. There are 13 residues in the CDR3. Here the CDR3 DNA reads TGTGCCAGCAGCAGGACAGGGGATTCACCCCTCCACTTT. It codes for CASSRTGDSPLHF. Combining the CDR3 with reference TRBV9 and TRBJ1-6 gives the whole variable domain DSGVTQTPKHLITATGQRVTLRCSPRSGDLSVYWYQQSLDQGLQFLIQYYNGEERAKGNILERFSAQQFPDLHSELNLSSLELGDSALYFCASSRTGDSPLHFGNGTRLTVT.

The rearrangement joins TRBV24-1 to TRBJ2-2; 9 bases align to TRBD2. V was pared by 5 bases and J by 7 bases, with 10 bases of the junction left unmatched. This CDR3 spans 16 amino acids. The germline V gene has CDR1 KGHDR and CDR2 SFDVKD. The CDR3 loop is CATSVSGGGAGGELFF. In DNA form, the CDR3 reads TGTGCCACCAGTGTGAGCGGCGGGGGGGCCGGCGGGGAGCTGTTTTTT.

The rearrangement uses TRBV5-1 and TRBJ2-5; TRBD2 agrees at 8 bases. V trimming: 4 bases; J trimming: 13 bases; junction bases outside the gene matches: 12. The CDR3 sequence is 13 residues long. Germline assignment: CDR1 SGHRS and CDR2 YFSETQ. The CDR3 nucleotides read TGCGCCAGCAGCCGACCACCACTAGCGGATGTGTACTTC. Its translation is CASSRPPLADVYF.

The V gene is TRBV2, the J gene TRBJ1-2, with 9 bases that match TRBD1. CDR3 size: 14 residues. Germline CDR1 is SNHLY and CDR2 is FYNNEI. Unmatched junction bases numbered 10, after V lost 6 bases and J lost 8 bases. The CDR3 nucleotides read TGTGCCAGCAGAAAATCCACAGGGGGCGCAGGCTACACCTTC. Translating it yields CASRKSTGGAGYTF. The full variable domain, rest sourced from reference TRBV2 and TRBJ1-2, is EPEVTQTPSHQVTQMGQEVILRCVPISNHLYFYWYRQILGQKVEFLVSFYNNEISEKSEIFDDQFSVERPDGSNFTLKIRSTKLEDSAMYFCASRKSTGGAGYTFGSGTRLTVV.

The V call is TRBV28, the J call TRBJ1-2; D call uncertain. Germline-derived CDR1 and CDR2 are MDHEN and SYDVKM. V was shortened by 2 bases and J by 8 bases, with 12 bases between the two germline ends. The CDR3 runs 13 residues. CDR3 protein: CASSLRRGHGYTF. CDR3 bases: TGTGCCAGCAGTTTAAGGCGAGGGCACGGCTACACCTTC.

The chain recombines TRBV10-3 with TRBJ2-1, with 13 positions matching TRBD2. V shed 8 bases, J shed 5 bases, and the junction held 6 bases outside the gene matches. Germline lookup yields CDR1 ENHRY and CDR2 SYGVKD. This CDR3 has 15 residues. CDR3 nucleotides: TGTGCCATCCGAGGGACTAGCGGGACCCACAATGAGCAGTTCTTC. Translated, it gives CAIRGTSGTHNEQFF.

This clone was counted a single time. V gene TRBV6-5 combines with J gene TRBJ2-7, with D possibly TRBD1 on 6 matching bases. The V gene lost 0 bases and the J gene lost 2 bases, with 11 bases spanning the gap. Germline assignment: CDR1 MNHEY and CDR2 SVGAGI. This CDR3 is 15 amino acids long. The CDR3 coding sequence is TGTGCCAGCAGTTACTCGATCAGGGGCACCTACGAGCAGTACTTC. Its translation is CASSYSIRGTYEQYF.

The rearrangement joins TRBV28 to TRBJ1-2; a weak D match, TRBD1 (6 bases). The V and J ends lost 4 bases and 7 bases respectively, with 7 bases between them. The CDR3 runs 11 residues. Germline CDR1 reads MDHEN; CDR2 reads SYDVKM. For the CDR3, the DNA is TGTGCCAGCAGTTCGACAGGTGGCTACACCTTC. It encodes CASSSTGGYTF.

This chain links TRBV10-3 with TRBJ1-5; 7 bases map to TRBD1. The CDR3 is 14 amino acids. After removal of 5 bases from V and 5 bases from J, the junction contained 6 bases not matched to a gene. Germline CDR1 is ENHRY and CDR2 is SYGVKD. This CDR3 reads CAISSRGSDQPQHF. DNA of the CDR3: TGTGCCATCAGTTCCAGGGGGTCTGATCAGCCCCAGCATTTT.

The count of this clone is one. This sequence joins TRBV5-1 and TRBJ1-2, with TRBD1 as a possible D gene (6 bases). The CDR3 contains 15 residues. V lost 0 bases, J lost 3 bases, and 12 bases lay in between. Looked up from germline, CDR1 is SGHRS and CDR2 is YFSETQ. CDR3 in amino acids: CASSLAGAAHYGYTF. The CDR3 DNA sequence: TGCGCCAGCAGCTTGGCAGGGGCCGCGCACTATGGCTACACCTTC.

The chain couples TRBV5-1 to TRBJ1-5; D is ambiguous. The CDR3 contains 15 residues. V was clipped by 3 bases and J by 5 bases, with 15 bases between them. Germline V gives CDR1 SGHRS, CDR2 YFSETQ. The CDR3 here is CASSWGGGEDQPQHF. The CDR3 DNA sequence: TGCGCCAGCAGCTGGGGTGGCGGGGAGGATCAGCCCCAGCATTTT.

The chain is built from TRBV2 and TRBJ1-5; TRBD1 matches 8 bases. J lost 10 bases, V lost 5 bases, and 10 bases had no gene match. Germline CDR1 SNHLY, CDR2 FYNNEI. This CDR3 contains 14 residues. The DNA of the CDR3 is TGTGCCAGCAGTCCGGACAGGGCCACGAGCCCCCAGCATTTT. Protein sequence: CASSPDRATSPQHF.

In its sample, this clone was seen a few times. This chain uses TRBV3-1 (or the pseudogene TRBV3-2) with TRBJ2-7; D remains ambiguous. From germline, CDR1 is LGHDT and CDR2 YNNKEL (reference sequence). Between the trimmed V and J ends, which lost 10 bases and 6 bases, there was a span of 13 bases. The CDR3 is made up of 11 amino acids. CDR3 amino acids: CATSSVGEQYF. CDR3 nucleotides: TGTGCCACCTCTAGTGTCGGCGAGCAGTACTTC.